The next 2 T cell receptor beta chains were all read from a single sample in a study of blood T cell repertoires in COVID-19 (dated by TCRdb to 2018 to 2020). Receptors were amplified or captured by the immunoSEQ multiplex PCR assay. Imported from immuneACCESS, the table was reduced by TCRdb to in-frame sequences with V and J called. These copies leave out some clones; in studies compared against another copy, an unresolved V gene accounts for under half, and the cause of the remainder is not known. The sample table lists around 140,000 clones, 80% of them with a count of one. The ten largest clones add up to 3.5% of the sample. Sequenced: peripheral blood. These receptors came from a man in his 70s who had recovered from COVID-19.

The chain carries TRBV6-5 and TRBJ2-1; possibly TRBD2 for D (6 bases). V dropped 0 bases and J dropped 10 bases, with 13 bases sitting between them. Germline loops: CDR1 MNHEY, CDR2 SVGAGI. This CDR3 is 14 amino acids long. CDR3 region: CASSYSSPGGEQFF. CDR3 sequence (DNA): TGTGCCAGCAGTTACTCGAGCCCCGGGGGAGAGCAGTTCTTC.

The CDR3 loop is CASSMLQDPNYGYTF. DNA of the CDR3: TGTGCCAGTAGTATGCTCCAGGATCCCAACTATGGCTACACCTTC. This rearrangement joins TRBV19 to TRBJ1-2; no clear D. Germline V gives CDR1 LNHDA, CDR2 SQIVND (reference sequence). This CDR3 region has 15 residues. V gave up 3 bases and J gave up 2 bases, with 13 bases separating them.